Listed below are T cell receptor beta chains from one sample, sequenced in a study of human T cells and chemical hapten exposure. TCRdb analysed the RACE reads with MiXCR anew, one entry per CDR3 protein. The data contain about 340,000 distinct CDR3 sequences, about 7% of them singletons. The source material was whole blood, sampled in connection with sensitization to the hapten diphenylcyclopropenone (DPC). These receptors were collected from a woman younger than 35 with alopecia areata. Some clones in this sample may be carry-over from other donors' samples. Both conserved end residues are part of each CDR3. Each record gives: CDR3 protein, V gene, CDR3 length, J gene, D gene. D genes are given only for firm matches.

CDR3aa: CAPQGQKTQYF; v_gene: TRBV7-4; len: 11; j_gene: TRBJ2-5; d_gene: .
CDR3aa: CASSPGGVNQPQHF; v_gene: TRBV18; len: 14; j_gene: TRBJ1-5; d_gene: .
CDR3aa: CASRYDGGSIHYGYTF; v_gene: TRBV5-6; len: 16; j_gene: TRBJ1-2; d_gene: .
CDR3aa: CASSLHANFETQYF; v_gene: TRBV5-1; len: 14; j_gene: TRBJ2-5; d_gene: .
CDR3aa: CSARPLKQGAWTEAFF; v_gene: TRBV20-1; len: 16; j_gene: TRBJ1-1; d_gene: TRBD1
CDR3aa: CASRVTGGREKLFF; v_gene: TRBV6-6; len: 14; j_gene: TRBJ1-4; d_gene: TRBD1
CDR3aa: CASSLVGTRPQHF; v_gene: TRBV12-3/TRBV12-4; len: 13; j_gene: TRBJ1-5; d_gene: .
CDR3aa: CASSRRTVYEQYF; v_gene: TRBV21-1; len: 13; j_gene: TRBJ2-7; d_gene: .
CDR3aa: CASSSQGLYGYTF; v_gene: TRBV7-2; len: 13; j_gene: TRBJ1-2; d_gene: .
CDR3aa: CASSSVTGQRYEQYF; v_gene: TRBV6-5; len: 15; j_gene: TRBJ2-7; d_gene: TRBD1
CDR3aa: CASSERNTEAFF; v_gene: TRBV12-3/TRBV12-4; len: 12; j_gene: TRBJ1-1; d_gene: .
CDR3aa: CASSPHTGSQETQYF; v_gene: TRBV11-3; len: 15; j_gene: TRBJ2-5; d_gene: .
CDR3aa: CASSLMGLAGSGANVLTF; v_gene: TRBV7-2; len: 18; j_gene: TRBJ2-6; d_gene: TRBD2
CDR3aa: CASSWDTDTQYF; v_gene: TRBV7-9; len: 12; j_gene: TRBJ2-3; d_gene: .
CDR3aa: CASSPSPGDSYNEQFF; v_gene: TRBV7-8; len: 16; j_gene: TRBJ2-1; d_gene: .
CDR3aa: CASSQDYPYEQYF; v_gene: TRBV4-1; len: 13; j_gene: TRBJ2-7; d_gene: .
CDR3aa: CASSYSWGAEAFF; v_gene: TRBV6-5; len: 13; j_gene: TRBJ1-1; d_gene: .
CDR3aa: CASRRSAVFDGYGYTF; v_gene: TRBV28; len: 16; j_gene: TRBJ1-2; d_gene: .
CDR3aa: CASSLKSHEQYF; v_gene: TRBV5-4; len: 12; j_gene: TRBJ2-7; d_gene: .
CDR3aa: CASSQAGTGAYQETQYF; v_gene: TRBV7-2; len: 17; j_gene: TRBJ2-5; d_gene: TRBD1
CDR3aa: CASRPGQGLDSPLHF; v_gene: TRBV28; len: 15; j_gene: TRBJ1-6; d_gene: TRBD1
CDR3aa: CASSRTGEEKLFF; v_gene: TRBV5-4; len: 13; j_gene: TRBJ1-4; d_gene: TRBD1
CDR3aa: CASSLGGLLEGNEQFF; v_gene: TRBV5-1; len: 16; j_gene: TRBJ2-1; d_gene: .
CDR3aa: CASSQDLTGTELYGYTF; v_gene: TRBV3-1; len: 17; j_gene: TRBJ1-2; d_gene: TRBD1
CDR3aa: CASSYTRLLAGQGTDTQYF; v_gene: TRBV6-5; len: 19; j_gene: TRBJ2-3; d_gene: TRBD2